Following are 6 T cell receptor beta chains from one sample sequenced in a study of CXCR3-negative and CXCR3-positive naive CD8 T cells. The method, 5' RACE with UMI labels, was used to prepare the TRB cDNA libraries. Reanalyzing the 5' RACE reads, TCRdb keeps one entry per CDR3 protein, without DNA. The sample includes about 63,000 distinct CDR3 sequences. Whole-study findings and limits: The study found more hydrophobic TRB CDR3s in CXCR3-positive naive cells than in CXCR3-negative naive cells.

These receptors have no known antigen. Sequencing was done on a sample of naive CXCR3+ CD8+ T cells from blood. Subset described: CD45RO-CCR7+CD27+CD95- naive CD8+ T cells expressing CXCR3 (TNR3+). Receptors were obtained from a human donor in good health. Some clones in this sample may be carry-over from other donors' samples.

The V gene is TRBV6-2 or TRBV6-3, the J gene TRBJ2-5; the D call of TRBD1 rests on TCRdb alone, since no DNA is present to check it. CDR1 is MNHEY and CDR2 is SVGEGT in the germline V gene. CDR3 length equals 16 residues. CDR3 region: CASSSFMTENQETQYF.

The chain joins TRBV20-1 to TRBJ2-5; TCRdb lists TRBD2, though no DNA is available to test this call. Germline assignment: CDR1 DFQATT and CDR2 SNEGSKA (reference sequence). The CDR3 contains 21 residues. The CDR3 sequence: CSARGLDGLAGGPGMVETQYF.

This sequence joins TRBV6-4 and TRBJ2-1; the D call of TRBD1 rests on TCRdb alone, since no DNA is present to check it. Germline V gene data show CDR1 as MRHNA and CDR2 as SNTAGT. This CDR3 spans 17 amino acids. The CDR3 spells CASSDGVRGSSYNEQFF.

The gene calls are TRBV29-1 and TRBJ2-7; TCRdb selects TRBD2, and the lack of DNA leaves this call unchecked. The CDR3 is made up of 12 amino acids. Germline V gene lookup returns CDR1 SQVTM and CDR2 ANQGSEA. The CDR3 spells CSARTRLYEQYF.

The rearrangement uses TRBV6-2 or TRBV6-3 and TRBJ2-2; the TCRdb D gene call, TRBD2, has no DNA to confirm it. The CDR3 is 12 residues long. Per the germline V gene, CDR1 is MNHEY and CDR2 is SVGEGT. This CDR3 reads CASSSPGPALFF.

V gene TRBV29-1 combines with J gene TRBJ2-3; the D call from TCRdb, TRBD1, cannot be confirmed without DNA. This CDR3 is built from 15 residues. CDR1 SQVTM and CDR2 ANQGSEA come from the germline V gene. CDR3 protein: CSADRVASSTDTQYF.